This TCR beta chain was observed in a study of blood T cell repertoires in COVID-19. Study in general: The United States, Italy and Spain supplied acute and convalescent COVID-19 samples.

Seattle patient enrollment occurred during active infection, with longitudinal follow-up thereafter. In the source study's methods: Nucleated cell counts were estimated from reference gene primer amplification. The assay was immunoSEQ multiplex PCR, and TCRdb's table has in-frame clones only and misses some. The V and J calls and clone size are taken from that table; D and trimming were inferred from the DNA. The sample shows under 300,000 clones, approximately 87% of them seen only once. Trimming cost V 7 bases and J 10 bases, with 14 bases left between them. Germline V CDR1 and CDR2: DFQATT, SNEGSKA (reference sequence). This CDR3 has 10 residues.

The chain links TRBV20-1 to TRBJ2-7; a possible D gene is TRBD1 (6 bases). This TCR derives from a woman aged 25 to 39 with COVID-19, enrolled during active disease. Sample: peripheral blood. CDR3 residues: CSGTEVQQYF. The CDR3 nucleotides read TGCAGTGGGACAGAGGTACAACAGTACTTC.